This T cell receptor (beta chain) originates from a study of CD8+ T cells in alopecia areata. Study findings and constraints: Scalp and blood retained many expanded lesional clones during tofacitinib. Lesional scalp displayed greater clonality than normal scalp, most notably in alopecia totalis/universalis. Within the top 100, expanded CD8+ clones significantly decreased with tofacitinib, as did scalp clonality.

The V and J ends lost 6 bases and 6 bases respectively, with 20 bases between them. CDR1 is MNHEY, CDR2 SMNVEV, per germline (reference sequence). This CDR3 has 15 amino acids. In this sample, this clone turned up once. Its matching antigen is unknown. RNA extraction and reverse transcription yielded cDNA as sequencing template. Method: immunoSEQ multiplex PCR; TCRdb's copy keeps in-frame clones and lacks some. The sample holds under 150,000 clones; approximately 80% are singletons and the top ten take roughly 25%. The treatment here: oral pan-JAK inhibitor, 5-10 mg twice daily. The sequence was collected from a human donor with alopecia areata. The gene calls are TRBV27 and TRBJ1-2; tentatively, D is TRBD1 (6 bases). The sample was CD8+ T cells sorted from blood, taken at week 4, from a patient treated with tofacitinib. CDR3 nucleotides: TGTGCCAGCAGCCAAGGGGGGGCCCAGAATGATGGCTACACCTTC. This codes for CASSQGGAQNDGYTF.